A single sample gave rise to the 8 T cell receptor beta chains below, sequenced in a study of blood T cells in healthy people across ages. Through a sample-barcoded 5' primer and a J-beta primer mix, a second PCR was run for 7 to 11 cycles. From the 5' RACE reads, TCRdb called clonotypes with MiXCR, one entry per CDR3 protein. This sample has roughly 680,000 distinct CDR3 sequences, with 52% found just once. Sequenced material: blood. The receptors shown here come from a woman over 75 in good health.

The chain carries TRBV13 and TRBJ2-7; D is undetermined. From germline, CDR1 is PRHDT and CDR2 FYEKMQ (reference sequence). Trimming cost V 3 bases and J 0 bases, with 9 bases left between them. The CDR3 loop spans 14 amino acids. In nucleotides, the CDR3 is TGTGCCAGCAGCTTGGGGAAGTCCTCCTACGAGCAGTACTTC. It specifies CASSLGKSSYEQYF.

The CDR3 spells CASSLFGNTIYF. CDR3 coding DNA: TGTGCCAGCAGTTTATTTGGAAACACCATATATTTT. This rearrangement joins TRBV12-3 or TRBV12-4 to TRBJ1-3; D uncertain. There are 12 residues in the CDR3. V gave up 2 bases and J gave up 3 bases, with 2 bases separating them.

The sample holds a few counts of this clonotype. The rearrangement uses TRBV20-1 and TRBJ2-1, with TRBD2 identical over 8 bases. In germline, CDR1 is DFQATT, CDR2 SNEGSKA (reference sequence). This CDR3 contains 17 residues. J gave up 5 bases and V 0 bases, and 12 bases lay outside the gene matches. This CDR3 is CSARESGRAGVHNEQFF. The CDR3 nucleotides read TGCAGTGCTAGAGAGAGCGGCCGAGCGGGGGTCCACAATGAGCAGTTCTTC.

The J gene is TRBJ2-7, the V gene TRBV20-1, with TRBD1 as a possible D gene (6 bases). This CDR3 region has 12 residues. Germline V gene data show CDR1 as DFQATT and CDR2 as SNEGSKA (reference sequence). Deletions cut 4 bases from V and 3 bases from J, with 10 bases between. CDR3 sequence: CSATDRSYEQYF. The CDR3 nucleotides read TGCAGTGCTACAGACAGGAGCTACGAGCAGTACTTC.

This clonotype was detected ten times or more. The J gene is TRBJ2-1, the V gene TRBV20-1; 12 positions agree with TRBD2. Germline V lookup: CDR1 DFQATT, CDR2 SNEGSKA (reference sequence). The J segment lost 0 bases and the V segment lost 6 bases, leaving 3 bases of the junction unmatched. The CDR3 has 15 residues. The DNA for the CDR3 is TGCAGTGCAACTAGCGGGGGGCGCTCCTACAATGAGCAGTTCTTC. The encoded protein is CSATSGGRSYNEQFF.

The genes are TRBV20-1 and TRBJ2-5; 7 bases fit TRBD2. Germline CDR1 DFQATT, CDR2 SNEGSKA (reference sequence). The CDR3 is 12 amino acids. Trimming cost V 5 bases and J 1 base; bases outside gene matches: 1. The CDR3 region has the DNA TGCAGTGCTGGGACTATCCAAGAGACCCAGTACTTC. Its translation is CSAGTIQETQYF.

This clonotype was seen many times. Here the CDR3 reads CAASRRYNEQFF. The CDR3 DNA is TGTGCCGCCTCTCGCCGTTACAATGAGCAGTTCTTC. This chain links TRBV15 with TRBJ2-1; D uncertain. This CDR3 has 12 amino acids. The V gene lost 11 bases and the J gene lost 4 bases, with 12 bases spanning the gap. Germline V gives CDR1 LNHNV, CDR2 YYDKDF (reference sequence).

This clonotype came up many times. The rearrangement uses TRBV25-1 and TRBJ2-7, with D maybe TRBD1 (5 bases). Germline lookup yields CDR1 MGHDK and CDR2 SYGVNS. V lost 5 bases and J lost 6, with 14 bases in between. This CDR3 spans 13 amino acids. CDR3 nucleotide sequence: TGTGCCAGCAGTAAAGGGGCTGTAGTCGAGCAGTACTTC. It specifies CASSKGAVVEQYF.